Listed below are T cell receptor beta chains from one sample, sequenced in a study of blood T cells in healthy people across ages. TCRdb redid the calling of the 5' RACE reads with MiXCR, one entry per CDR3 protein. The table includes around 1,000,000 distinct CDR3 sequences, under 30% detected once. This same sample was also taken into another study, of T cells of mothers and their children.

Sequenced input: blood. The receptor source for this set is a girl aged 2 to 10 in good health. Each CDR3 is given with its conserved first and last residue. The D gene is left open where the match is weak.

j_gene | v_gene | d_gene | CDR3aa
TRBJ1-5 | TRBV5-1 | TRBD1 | CASSWGQGGQPQHF
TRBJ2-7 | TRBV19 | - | CASSWGVSDDGYEQYF
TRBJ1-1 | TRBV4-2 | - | CASSQGSPFVEGNTEAFF
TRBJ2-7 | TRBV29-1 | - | CSVEDGSGSYEQYF
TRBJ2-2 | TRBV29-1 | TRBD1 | CSVLDRGERTGELFF
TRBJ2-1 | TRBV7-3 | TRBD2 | CASRMGRGGRNEQFF
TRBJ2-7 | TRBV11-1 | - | CASSWGNRDEQYF
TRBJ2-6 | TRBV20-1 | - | CSAWPSGANVLTF
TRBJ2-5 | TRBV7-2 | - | CASSPLLGASMETQYF
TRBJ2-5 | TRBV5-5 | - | CASSHWDLDWETQYF
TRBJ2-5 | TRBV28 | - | CASSHPVAKETQHF
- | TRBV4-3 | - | CASSQDWRGVGWEQYF
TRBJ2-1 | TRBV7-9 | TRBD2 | CASSSPGLANEQFF
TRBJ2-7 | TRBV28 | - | CASSVPSRGYEQYF
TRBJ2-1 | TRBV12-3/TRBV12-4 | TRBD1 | CASRPGQGPPYNEQFF
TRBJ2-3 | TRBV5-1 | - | CASDETMSTDTQYF